The 21 T cell receptor gamma chains below were found in one sample sequenced in a study of Vδ1+ human thymocytes. Extracted RNA was reverse transcribed into cDNA. CDR3 amplicons came from multiplex PCR with pooled V-gene forward and constant-region reverse primers. TCRdb re-called the multiplex PCR reads via CATT. Of 9,500 to 13,000 gamma-chain clones detected, around 42% appear once; the ten largest clones hold 1.5% to 2%. Findings and caveats of the study: Highly polyclonal TRG and TRD repertoires with Gaussian CDR3 length distributions appeared in thymus.

No antigen has been identified for these receptors. The sequencing input was Vdelta1+ gamma-delta thymocytes from the thymus. Subset denoted: FACS-sorted CD3+ TCRalphabeta- TCRVdelta1+ TCRVdelta2- thymocytes. The origin of the receptors is a boy under two years old who had congenital heart surgery.

This rearrangement joins TRGV4 to TRGJ1 or TRGJ2. Matching the DNA to germline supplied the J gene, which TCRdb does not give. The V gene's germline CDR1 is EGSTGY and CDR2 YDSYTSSV. V lost 5 bases, J lost 2 bases, and 6 bases stayed unmatched. The CDR3 sequence is 13 residues long. CDR3 sequence reads: CATWVADYYKKLF. The CDR3 nucleotides read TGTGCCACCTGGGTTGCAGATTATTATAAGAAACTCTTT.

On this clone: At the DNA level, this CDR3 is encoded by other sequences in the same sample as well. The rearrangement uses TRGV9 and TRGJ1 or TRGJ2. TCRdb does not report a J gene; here it was assigned by matching the DNA to germline references. Germline-derived CDR1 and CDR2 are GITISATS and ISYDGTV (reference sequence). This CDR3 is 14 amino acids long. Losses at the gene ends were 1 base for V and 3 bases for J; bases not matched to a gene: 6. The CDR3 nucleotides read TGTGCCTTGTGGGAGGTCCACCCTTATTATAAGAAACTCTTT. As protein: CALWEVHPYYKKLF.

V usage is TRGV4 and J usage is TRGJP1. CDR3 size: 12 residues. The V and J ends lost 6 bases and 8 bases, in that order; junction bases with no gene match: 6. Germline CDR1 and CDR2: EGSTGY and YDSYTSSV. The chain's CDR3 is CATWRLGWFKIF. The CDR3 bases are TGTGCCACCTGGCGCTTAGGTTGGTTCAAGATATTT.

Notes on this clone: One junction end does not reproduce the germline sequence, and a read error may be involved. V usage is TRGV4 and J usage is TRGJ1 or TRGJ2. CDR1 and CDR2 from the germline V gene are EGSTGY and YDSYTSSV. The CDR3 covers 14 residues. The CDR3 region is CATWVGADYYKKLF. In DNA form, the CDR3 reads TGTGCCACCTGGGTGGGAGCTGATTATTATAAGAAACTATTT.

Points on this clone: Within the sample, other DNA sequences also encode this same CDR3. This chain links TRGV9 with TRGJ1 or TRGJ2. This CDR3 comprises 13 residues. Looked up from germline, CDR1 is GITISATS and CDR2 is ISYDGTV (reference sequence). V trimming: 1 base; J trimming: 2 bases; junction bases outside the gene matches: 2. CDR3 sequence reads: CALWEVYYYKKLF. CDR3 DNA sequence: TGTGCCTTGTGGGAGGTCTATTATTATAAGAAACTCTTT.

The sample holds a few counts of this clone. The chain employs TRGV3 and TRGJ1 or TRGJ2. The V gene end was trimmed by 4 bases and the J gene end by 7 bases; junction bases not matched to a gene: 4. Germline V lookup: CDR1 VTNTFY, CDR2 YDVSTARD (reference sequence). The CDR3 has 11 amino acids. The CDR3 region has the DNA TGTGCCACCTGGGAAGGCTATAAGAAACTCTTT. Protein: CATWEGYKKLF.

This clone has only a few counts. The genes are TRGV4 and TRGJ1 or TRGJ2. With 2 bases clipped from V and 3 bases from J, the junction kept 10 bases outside the gene matches. CDR3 size: 15 residues. The germline V gene has CDR1 EGSTGY and CDR2 YDSYTSSV. The CDR3 spells CATWDAGPFYYKKLF. The CDR3 DNA follows: TGTGCCACCTGGGATGCGGGGCCATTTTATTATAAGAAACTCTTT.

The V call is TRGV5, the J call TRGJ1 or TRGJ2. TCRdb offers no J gene call, so here the DNA was matched to germline to obtain one. Germline CDR1 and CDR2: VINAFY and YDVSNSKD. V shed 0 bases and J 7 bases; nucleotides not matched to a gene: 12. This CDR3 comprises 15 residues. The CDR3 region is CATWDRQETLYKKLF. Here the CDR3 DNA reads TGTGCCACCTGGGACAGGCAAGAAACGCTGTATAAGAAACTCTTT.

The genes are TRGV4 and TRGJ1 or TRGJ2. The J gene, not given by TCRdb, was assigned here from a germline match of the nucleotide sequence. The CDR3 totals 12 residues. Per the germline V gene, CDR1 is EGSTGY and CDR2 is YDSYTSSV. The V and J ends lost 6 bases and 1 base, in that order; junction bases with no gene match: 3. CDR3: CATWQNYYKKLF. The DNA of the CDR3 is TGTGCCACCTGGCAAAATTATTATAAGAAACTCTTT.

The V and J genes are TRGV4 and TRGJ1 or TRGJ2. The J gene was missing in TCRdb and was found by matching the end of the DNA to germline. CDR3 size: 13 residues. Germline assignment: CDR1 EGSTGY and CDR2 YDSYTSSV. The trim removed 5 bases at V and 6 bases at J, leaving 10 bases unmatched. CDR3 sequence (DNA): TGTGCCACCTGGGCCGTGCCTTCTTATAAGAAACTCTTT. Translation: CATWAVPSYKKLF.

The V gene is TRGV8, the J gene TRGJP2. The J gene is absent in TCRdb and was assigned here via DNA matching to germline. CDR1 is VENAVY and CDR2 is YDSYNSRV in the germline V gene. There are 16 residues in the CDR3. After removal of 0 bases from V and 0 bases from J, the junction contained 4 bases not matched to a gene. The CDR3 nucleotides read TGTGCCACCTGGGATAGGCGGAATAGTAGTGATTGGATCAAGACGTTT. Its translation: CATWDRRNSSDWIKTF.

The chain employs TRGV8 and TRGJ1 or TRGJ2. Because TCRdb records no J gene, it was assigned here through a match of the DNA to germline. The trim removed 6 bases at V and 11 bases at J, leaving 4 bases unmatched. The CDR3 covers 9 residues. Germline V CDR1 and CDR2: VENAVY, YDSYNSRV. The CDR3: CATWREKLF. The CDR3 nucleotides read TGTGCCACCTGGCGCGAGAAACTCTTT.

This sequence joins TRGV4 and TRGJ1 or TRGJ2. The J gene was not available in TCRdb and was assigned here by matching the DNA to germline segments. The CDR3 sequence is 13 residues long. In germline, CDR1 is EGSTGY, CDR2 YDSYTSSV. J gave up 7 bases and V 0 bases, and 6 bases lay outside the gene matches. The DNA of the CDR3 is TGTGCCACCTGGGATGGGCTGTGGTATAAGAAACTCTTT. It is translated as CATWDGLWYKKLF.

This clone was found a few times. The chain employs TRGV5 and TRGJ1 or TRGJ2. Trimming cost V 3 bases and J 6 bases; bases outside gene matches: 8. The CDR3 is made up of 13 amino acids. The germline V gene encodes CDR1 VINAFY and CDR2 YDVSNSKD. CDR3 sequence reads: CATWDPGCYKKLF. In DNA form, the CDR3 reads TGTGCCACCTGGGACCCGGGGTGTTATAAGAAACTCTTT.

This clone was detected only a few times. Distinct nucleotide sequences in the sample also encode this CDR3. The V and J genes are TRGV9 and TRGJ1 or TRGJ2. The junction had 2 bases not matched to a gene; V was cut back by 2 bases and J by 7 bases. This CDR3 spans 11 amino acids. The germline V gene encodes CDR1 GITISATS and CDR2 ISYDGTV (reference sequence). The CDR3 DNA reads as TGTGCCTTGTGGGAGGGCTATAAGAAACTCTTT. It encodes CALWEGYKKLF.

The chain links TRGV4 to TRGJ1 or TRGJ2. TCRdb carries no J gene annotation; the J gene was assigned here by matching the DNA with germline. Germline V CDR1 and CDR2: EGSTGY, YDSYTSSV. The CDR3 consists of 14 residues. Unmatched junction bases numbered 5, after V lost 0 bases and J lost 3 bases. The CDR3 here is CATWDGGSYYKKLF. The CDR3 region has the DNA TGTGCCACCTGGGATGGGGGGAGTTATTATAAGAAACTCTTT.

This chain links TRGV5 with TRGJ1 or TRGJ2. The J gene is not listed in TCRdb, so it was assigned here from a DNA match to germline. This CDR3 region has 11 residues. V shed 0 bases and J 12 bases; nucleotides not matched to a gene: 5. Germline CDR1 is VINAFY and CDR2 is YDVSNSKD. The CDR3 loop reads CATWDRLRKLF. DNA for the CDR3: TGTGCCACCTGGGACAGGCTTAGGAAACTCTTT.

This clone was seen a handful of times. The identical CDR3 is also encoded by other nucleotide sequences in the sample. V is TRGV9 and J is TRGJ1 or TRGJ2. Germline lookup yields CDR1 GITISATS and CDR2 ISYDGTV (reference sequence). The V gene end was trimmed by 2 bases and the J gene end by 1 base; junction bases not matched to a gene: 2. CDR3 length: 13 residues. Here the CDR3 reads CALWEGNYYKKLF. The CDR3 DNA reads TGTGCCTTGTGGGAGGGAAATTATTATAAGAAACTCTTT.

The chain employs TRGV8 and TRGJ1 or TRGJ2. Matching the DNA to germline supplied the J gene, which TCRdb does not give. Germline V gene sequence: CDR1 VENAVY, CDR2 YDSYNSRV. The CDR3 consists of 13 residues. The V and J ends lost 5 bases and 2 bases, in that order; junction bases with no gene match: 6. The CDR3 region is CATWGLHYYKKLF. The CDR3 DNA reads TGTGCCACCTGGGGACTCCATTATTATAAGAAACTCTTT.

V gene TRGV4 combines with J gene TRGJ1 or TRGJ2. The J gene was missing in TCRdb and was found by matching the end of the DNA to germline. The ends lost 1 base at V and 5 bases at J; junction bases unmatched: 11. Per germline, CDR1 EGSTGY and CDR2 YDSYTSSV. CDR3 size: 15 residues. The CDR3 is CATWDGPRVHYKKLF. In DNA form, the CDR3 reads TGTGCCACCTGGGATGGCCCCCGTGTACATTATAAGAAACTCTTT.

This clone was seen only a few times. Other nucleotide sequences from this sample produce the same CDR3. This chain joins TRGV4 and TRGJ1 or TRGJ2. There are 13 residues in the CDR3. Germline lookup yields CDR1 EGSTGY and CDR2 YDSYTSSV. Trimming at V came to 0 bases and at J to 4 bases, leaving 3 bases not matched to a gene. CDR3 sequence: CATWDGLYYKKLF. The DNA of the CDR3 is TGTGCCACCTGGGATGGGCTATATTATAAGAAACTCTTT.